This T cell receptor (beta chain) was observed in a study of T cells in Graves' hyperthyroidism and ophthalmopathy. Amplified TCR beta CDR3 regions derived from RNA transcripts. First-round RT-PCR with HTBI primers amplified the TCR CDR3 region. TCRdb re-derived calls from the multiplex PCR reads in MiXCR, one entry per CDR3 protein. This table has 400,000 to 500,000 distinct CDR3 sequences, approximately 13% appearing once. Newly diagnosed hyperthyroidism patients aged 18 to 65 years had disease lasting under 2 months. This CDR3 has 20 amino acids. V dropped 3 bases and J dropped 7; count of bases not matched to a gene: 21. CDR1 and CDR2 (germline): LNHDA, SQIVND (reference sequence).

This clonotype was sampled from a woman aged 18-29 years with Graves' hyperthyroidism. Sequenced sample: blood. J is TRBJ2-1 and V is TRBV19; TRBD2 matches 10 bases. CDR3 DNA sequence: TGTGCCAGTAGTATGCAGCCGGGACAGGCTAGCGGGAGCCCATCAAATGAGCAGTTCTTC. It specifies CASSMQPGQASGSPSNEQFF. Looking up the rest from reference TRBV19 and TRBJ2-1 gives the full variable domain: DGGITQSPKYLFRKEGQNVTLSCEQNLNHDAMYWYRQDPGQGLRLIYYSQIVNDFQKGDIAEGYSVSREKKESFPLTVTSAQKNPTAFYLCASSMQPGQASGSPSNEQFFGPGTRLTVL.